These T cell receptor beta chains were read from a single sample in a study of prognosis after radiotherapy for stage I lung cancer. TCRdb re-called the multiplex PCR reads with MiXCR, one entry per CDR3 protein. Found here are about 35,000 distinct CDR3 sequences, around 35% of them singletons; the top ten hold 16%. This specimen consisted of PBMCs, obtained before or after stereotactic body radiation therapy (not recorded which). Receptors were obtained from a donor aged 50 or older with non-small cell lung cancer. CDR3s include the opening cysteine and the closing phenylalanine or tryptophan. The D gene is left open where the match is weak. Clone size, where shown, is once, few, many, or a class for clones that have expanded.

TRBV6-1,many,NA,TRBJ1-1,CASFRLGTNTEAFF,TGTGCCAGCTTTCGCCTCGGGACGAACACTGAAGCTTTCTTT
TRBV9,NA,TRBD2,TRBJ2-3,CASSPPLAGSTDTQYF,TGTGCCAGCAGCCCTCCCCTAGCGGGGAGCACAGATACGCAGTATTTT
TRBV6-2/TRBV6-3,NA,TRBD1,TRBJ2-7,CASSPRLWTGPSASSYEQYF,TGTGCCAGCAGTCCGCGTCTATGGACAGGGCCTAGCGCGAGCTCCTACGAGCAGTACTTC
TRBV11-2,medium-sized,NA,TRBJ1-3,CASRGISGNTIYF,TGTGCCAGCAGGGGGATTTCTGGAAACACCATATATTTT
TRBV5-4,few,NA,TRBJ2-3,CASRLDWAGADTQYF,TGTGCCAGCAGGCTCGATTGGGCCGGGGCAGATACGCAGTATTTT
TRBV20-1,many,NA,TRBJ1-2,CSARAWGADGYTF,TGCAGTGCTAGAGCTTGGGGCGCGGATGGCTACACCTTC
TRBV9,NA,NA,TRBJ2-5,CASSVASAYQETQYF,TGTGCCAGCAGCGTAGCGAGCGCTTACCAAGAGACCCAGTACTTC
TRBV6-1,NA,NA,TRBJ1-1,CASMGSQGLCTEAFF,TGTGCCAGCATGGGGAGCCAGGGCCTATGCACTGAAGCTTTCTTT
TRBV19,many,NA,TRBJ1-1,CASATTENTEAFF,TGTGCCAGTGCTACAACAGAGAACACTGAAGCTTTCTTT
TRBV10-2,NA,TRBD2,TRBJ2-5,CASSEGGREATQYF,TGCGCCAGCAGTGAGGGCGGGAGGGAGGCGACCCAGTACTTC
TRBV28,NA,NA,TRBJ1-2,CASSLSDSYKAYTF,TGTGCCAGCAGTTTAAGCGACAGTTACAAAGCCTACACCTTC
TRBV4-2,many,NA,TRBJ1-2,CASSQVDASYGYTF,TGTGCCAGCAGCCAAGTAGACGCCTCCTATGGCTACACCTTC
TRBV5-1,many,NA,TRBJ2-3,CASRFSTGNTDTQYF,TGCGCCAGCAGATTCAGTACAGGGAACACAGATACGCAGTATTTT
TRBV4-3,NA,NA,TRBJ2-1,CASSQGGQGQFF,TGCGCCAGCAGCCAAGGTGGTCAGGGGCAGTTCTTC
TRBV6-6,NA,NA,TRBJ2-2,CASSYSGPVSGELFF,TGTGCCAGCAGTTACTCGGGGCCAGTGTCCGGGGAGCTGTTTTTT
TRBV27,many,NA,TRBJ1-2,CASKYGEDYGYTF,TGTGCCAGCAAATACGGTGAGGACTATGGCTACACCTTC
TRBV11-3,NA,NA,TRBJ1-1,CASSLGHNTEAFF,TGTGCCAGCAGCTTAGGACATAACACTGAAGCTTTCTTT
TRBV4-2,NA,NA,TRBJ1-5,CASSQPSVENQTPHF,TGTGCCAGCAGCCAGCCATCGGTCGAGAATCAGACCCCGCATTTT
TRBV4-2,many,NA,TRBJ2-2,CASSPRWIAENTGELFF,TGTGCCAGCAGCCCCCGTTGGATAGCGGAGAACACCGGGGAGCTGTTTTTT
TRBV30,many,NA,TRBJ1-1,CAWSGTRVAGADTEAFF,TGTGCCTGGAGTGGGACCCGAGTTGCGGGGGCCGACACTGAAGCTTTCTTT
TRBV7-9,NA,TRBD1,TRBJ2-1,CASSTGDNGQFF,TGTGCCAGCAGTACAGGGGACAATGGGCAGTTCTTC
TRBV20-1,NA,NA,TRBJ1-1,CSASRGHGFTEAFF,TGCAGTGCTAGTCGGGGACATGGTTTCACTGAAGCTTTCTTT
TRBV10-3,many,NA,TRBJ1-2,CAISGGPVRDSYGYTF,TGTGCCATCAGTGGTGGGCCGGTCCGCGACAGCTATGGCTACACCTTC
TRBV6-4,NA,NA,TRBJ2-3,CASSELVGGTDTQYF,TGTGCCAGCTCCGAGTTGGTGGGAGGCACAGATACGCAGTATTTT
TRBV9,many,TRBD1,TRBJ2-3,CASSPRTGNGDTQYF,TGTGCCAGCAGCCCAAGGACAGGGAATGGAGATACGCAGTATTTT
TRBV18,few,NA,TRBJ2-5,CASSPLGGTGKETQYF,TGTGCCAGCTCACCACTCGGGGGGACAGGCAAGGAGACCCAGTACTTC
TRBV28,NA,TRBD2,TRBJ2-1,CASSLPTSDGNEQFF,TGTGCCAGCAGTTTACCAACTAGCGATGGGAATGAGCAGTTCTTC
TRBV7-9,many,TRBD1,TRBJ2-2,CASSSFGTDTGELFF,TGTGCCAGCAGCTCTTTTGGGACAGACACCGGGGAGCTGTTTTTT
TRBV7-2,many,TRBD2,TRBJ2-1,CASSLVGASGSHEQFF,TGTGCCAGCAGCTTAGTAGGGGCTAGCGGGAGCCATGAGCAGTTCTTC
TRBV19,many,TRBD1,TRBJ2-7,CASSPSAGGEQYF,TGTGCCAGTAGTCCATCAGCAGGGGGAGAGCAGTACTTC
TRBV12-3/TRBV12-4,NA,NA,TRBJ1-5,CASSAGQPQHF,TGTGCCAGCAGTGCTGGGCAGCCCCAGCATTTT
TRBV20-1,many,NA,TRBJ2-1,CSAEPGLGYNEQFF,TGCAGTGCGGAACCGGGACTCGGCTACAATGAGCAGTTCTTC
TRBV7-8,once,NA,TRBJ2-7,CASSSTYEQYF,TGTGCCAGCAGCTCCACCTACGAGCAGTACTTC
TRBV7-2,few,NA,TRBJ2-1,CANSHGGLSAYNEQFF,TGTGCCAACAGCCATGGAGGGTTATCGGCATACAATGAGCAGTTCTTC
TRBV5-4,many,NA,TRBJ1-2,CASSLSGPLASYTF,TGTGCCAGCAGCTTGAGCGGGCCGTTGGCATCCTACACCTTC
TRBV12-3/TRBV12-4,NA,NA,TRBJ1-2,CASSLGFARGYTF,TGTGCCAGCAGTTTAGGTTTCGCGCGTGGCTACACCTTC
TRBV28,NA,NA,TRBJ2-1,CASSLVTVTYNEQFF,TGTGCCAGCAGCCTCGTTACAGTGACCTACAATGAGCAGTTCTTC
TRBV5-5,many,NA,TRBJ2-1,CATGTASVNEQFF,TGTGCGACCGGGACTGCCAGTGTCAATGAGCAGTTCTTC
TRBV29-1,many,NA,TRBJ1-1,CSVDITGSWGEAFF,TGCAGCGTTGATATAACAGGGAGCTGGGGTGAAGCTTTCTTT
TRBV6-1,medium-sized,NA,TRBJ1-2,CASSEGGSHYGYTF,TGTGCCAGCAGTGAAGGGGGATCCCACTATGGCTACACCTTC
TRBV11-1,many,NA,TRBJ2-7,CASSRGPGVSYEQYF,TGTGCCAGCAGCCGGGGGCCAGGGGTGTCCTACGAGCAGTACTTC
TRBV3-1,many,NA,TRBJ2-2,CASGRSTGELFF,TGTGCCAGCGGGCGGTCCACCGGGGAGCTGTTTTTT
TRBV30,many,NA,TRBJ1-3,CAWRRGNTIYF,TGTGCCTGGAGACGGGGAAACACCATATATTTT
TRBV6-2/TRBV6-3,NA,NA,TRBJ2-2,CASSPRSHLNTGELFF,TGTGCCAGCAGCCCCCGGAGCCACCTGAACACAGGGGAGCTGTTTTTT
TRBV16,NA,NA,TRBJ1-3,CASSHGATIYF,TGTGCCAGCAGCCACGGAGCTACCATATATTTT
TRBV20-1,once,NA,TRBJ2-7,CSAKGRSLGLQYF,TGCAGTGCTAAGGGCAGGTCATTGGGGTTGCAGTACTTC
TRBV10-2,many,NA,TRBJ1-2,CASTPGDYGYTF,TGCGCCAGCACCCCGGGGGACTATGGCTACACCTTC
TRBV5-1,many,NA,TRBJ2-1,CASSLESRVGGFNEQFF,TGCGCCAGCAGCTTGGAATCCAGGGTAGGGGGATTTAATGAGCAGTTCTTC
TRBV28,medium-sized,NA,TRBJ1-6,CASSLGAAYNSPLHF,TGTGCCAGCAGTTTAGGGGCCGCCTATAATTCACCCCTCCACTTT
TRBV5-4,few,TRBD2,TRBJ2-7,CASSLGSGLGYEQYF,TGTGCCAGCAGCTTGGGTTCGGGACTAGGGTACGAGCAGTACTTC
TRBV4-1,NA,TRBD2,TRBJ2-7,CASSQAPGLAGGEQYF,TGCGCCAGCAGCCAAGCTCCGGGACTAGCGGGGGGCGAGCAGTACTTC
TRBV5-1,many,NA,TRBJ2-7,CASSYAGTSAAEQYF,TGCGCCAGCAGTTACGCCGGGACCTCAGCGGCGGAGCAGTACTTC